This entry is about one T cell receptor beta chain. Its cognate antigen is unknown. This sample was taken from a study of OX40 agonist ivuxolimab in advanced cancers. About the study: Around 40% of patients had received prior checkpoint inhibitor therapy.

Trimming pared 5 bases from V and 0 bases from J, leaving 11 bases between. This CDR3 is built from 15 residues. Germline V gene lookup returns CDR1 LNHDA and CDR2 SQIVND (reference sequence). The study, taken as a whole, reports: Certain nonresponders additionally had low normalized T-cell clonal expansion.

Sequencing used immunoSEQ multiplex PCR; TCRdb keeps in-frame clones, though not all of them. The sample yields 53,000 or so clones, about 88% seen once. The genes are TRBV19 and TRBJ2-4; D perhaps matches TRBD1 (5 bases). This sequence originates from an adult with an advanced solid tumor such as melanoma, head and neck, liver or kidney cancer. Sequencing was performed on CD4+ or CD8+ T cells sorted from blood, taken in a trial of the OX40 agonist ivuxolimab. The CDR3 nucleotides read TGTGCCAGTAGTGGGGCCTCTTTAGCCAAAAACATTCAGTACTTC. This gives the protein CASSGASLAKNIQYF.